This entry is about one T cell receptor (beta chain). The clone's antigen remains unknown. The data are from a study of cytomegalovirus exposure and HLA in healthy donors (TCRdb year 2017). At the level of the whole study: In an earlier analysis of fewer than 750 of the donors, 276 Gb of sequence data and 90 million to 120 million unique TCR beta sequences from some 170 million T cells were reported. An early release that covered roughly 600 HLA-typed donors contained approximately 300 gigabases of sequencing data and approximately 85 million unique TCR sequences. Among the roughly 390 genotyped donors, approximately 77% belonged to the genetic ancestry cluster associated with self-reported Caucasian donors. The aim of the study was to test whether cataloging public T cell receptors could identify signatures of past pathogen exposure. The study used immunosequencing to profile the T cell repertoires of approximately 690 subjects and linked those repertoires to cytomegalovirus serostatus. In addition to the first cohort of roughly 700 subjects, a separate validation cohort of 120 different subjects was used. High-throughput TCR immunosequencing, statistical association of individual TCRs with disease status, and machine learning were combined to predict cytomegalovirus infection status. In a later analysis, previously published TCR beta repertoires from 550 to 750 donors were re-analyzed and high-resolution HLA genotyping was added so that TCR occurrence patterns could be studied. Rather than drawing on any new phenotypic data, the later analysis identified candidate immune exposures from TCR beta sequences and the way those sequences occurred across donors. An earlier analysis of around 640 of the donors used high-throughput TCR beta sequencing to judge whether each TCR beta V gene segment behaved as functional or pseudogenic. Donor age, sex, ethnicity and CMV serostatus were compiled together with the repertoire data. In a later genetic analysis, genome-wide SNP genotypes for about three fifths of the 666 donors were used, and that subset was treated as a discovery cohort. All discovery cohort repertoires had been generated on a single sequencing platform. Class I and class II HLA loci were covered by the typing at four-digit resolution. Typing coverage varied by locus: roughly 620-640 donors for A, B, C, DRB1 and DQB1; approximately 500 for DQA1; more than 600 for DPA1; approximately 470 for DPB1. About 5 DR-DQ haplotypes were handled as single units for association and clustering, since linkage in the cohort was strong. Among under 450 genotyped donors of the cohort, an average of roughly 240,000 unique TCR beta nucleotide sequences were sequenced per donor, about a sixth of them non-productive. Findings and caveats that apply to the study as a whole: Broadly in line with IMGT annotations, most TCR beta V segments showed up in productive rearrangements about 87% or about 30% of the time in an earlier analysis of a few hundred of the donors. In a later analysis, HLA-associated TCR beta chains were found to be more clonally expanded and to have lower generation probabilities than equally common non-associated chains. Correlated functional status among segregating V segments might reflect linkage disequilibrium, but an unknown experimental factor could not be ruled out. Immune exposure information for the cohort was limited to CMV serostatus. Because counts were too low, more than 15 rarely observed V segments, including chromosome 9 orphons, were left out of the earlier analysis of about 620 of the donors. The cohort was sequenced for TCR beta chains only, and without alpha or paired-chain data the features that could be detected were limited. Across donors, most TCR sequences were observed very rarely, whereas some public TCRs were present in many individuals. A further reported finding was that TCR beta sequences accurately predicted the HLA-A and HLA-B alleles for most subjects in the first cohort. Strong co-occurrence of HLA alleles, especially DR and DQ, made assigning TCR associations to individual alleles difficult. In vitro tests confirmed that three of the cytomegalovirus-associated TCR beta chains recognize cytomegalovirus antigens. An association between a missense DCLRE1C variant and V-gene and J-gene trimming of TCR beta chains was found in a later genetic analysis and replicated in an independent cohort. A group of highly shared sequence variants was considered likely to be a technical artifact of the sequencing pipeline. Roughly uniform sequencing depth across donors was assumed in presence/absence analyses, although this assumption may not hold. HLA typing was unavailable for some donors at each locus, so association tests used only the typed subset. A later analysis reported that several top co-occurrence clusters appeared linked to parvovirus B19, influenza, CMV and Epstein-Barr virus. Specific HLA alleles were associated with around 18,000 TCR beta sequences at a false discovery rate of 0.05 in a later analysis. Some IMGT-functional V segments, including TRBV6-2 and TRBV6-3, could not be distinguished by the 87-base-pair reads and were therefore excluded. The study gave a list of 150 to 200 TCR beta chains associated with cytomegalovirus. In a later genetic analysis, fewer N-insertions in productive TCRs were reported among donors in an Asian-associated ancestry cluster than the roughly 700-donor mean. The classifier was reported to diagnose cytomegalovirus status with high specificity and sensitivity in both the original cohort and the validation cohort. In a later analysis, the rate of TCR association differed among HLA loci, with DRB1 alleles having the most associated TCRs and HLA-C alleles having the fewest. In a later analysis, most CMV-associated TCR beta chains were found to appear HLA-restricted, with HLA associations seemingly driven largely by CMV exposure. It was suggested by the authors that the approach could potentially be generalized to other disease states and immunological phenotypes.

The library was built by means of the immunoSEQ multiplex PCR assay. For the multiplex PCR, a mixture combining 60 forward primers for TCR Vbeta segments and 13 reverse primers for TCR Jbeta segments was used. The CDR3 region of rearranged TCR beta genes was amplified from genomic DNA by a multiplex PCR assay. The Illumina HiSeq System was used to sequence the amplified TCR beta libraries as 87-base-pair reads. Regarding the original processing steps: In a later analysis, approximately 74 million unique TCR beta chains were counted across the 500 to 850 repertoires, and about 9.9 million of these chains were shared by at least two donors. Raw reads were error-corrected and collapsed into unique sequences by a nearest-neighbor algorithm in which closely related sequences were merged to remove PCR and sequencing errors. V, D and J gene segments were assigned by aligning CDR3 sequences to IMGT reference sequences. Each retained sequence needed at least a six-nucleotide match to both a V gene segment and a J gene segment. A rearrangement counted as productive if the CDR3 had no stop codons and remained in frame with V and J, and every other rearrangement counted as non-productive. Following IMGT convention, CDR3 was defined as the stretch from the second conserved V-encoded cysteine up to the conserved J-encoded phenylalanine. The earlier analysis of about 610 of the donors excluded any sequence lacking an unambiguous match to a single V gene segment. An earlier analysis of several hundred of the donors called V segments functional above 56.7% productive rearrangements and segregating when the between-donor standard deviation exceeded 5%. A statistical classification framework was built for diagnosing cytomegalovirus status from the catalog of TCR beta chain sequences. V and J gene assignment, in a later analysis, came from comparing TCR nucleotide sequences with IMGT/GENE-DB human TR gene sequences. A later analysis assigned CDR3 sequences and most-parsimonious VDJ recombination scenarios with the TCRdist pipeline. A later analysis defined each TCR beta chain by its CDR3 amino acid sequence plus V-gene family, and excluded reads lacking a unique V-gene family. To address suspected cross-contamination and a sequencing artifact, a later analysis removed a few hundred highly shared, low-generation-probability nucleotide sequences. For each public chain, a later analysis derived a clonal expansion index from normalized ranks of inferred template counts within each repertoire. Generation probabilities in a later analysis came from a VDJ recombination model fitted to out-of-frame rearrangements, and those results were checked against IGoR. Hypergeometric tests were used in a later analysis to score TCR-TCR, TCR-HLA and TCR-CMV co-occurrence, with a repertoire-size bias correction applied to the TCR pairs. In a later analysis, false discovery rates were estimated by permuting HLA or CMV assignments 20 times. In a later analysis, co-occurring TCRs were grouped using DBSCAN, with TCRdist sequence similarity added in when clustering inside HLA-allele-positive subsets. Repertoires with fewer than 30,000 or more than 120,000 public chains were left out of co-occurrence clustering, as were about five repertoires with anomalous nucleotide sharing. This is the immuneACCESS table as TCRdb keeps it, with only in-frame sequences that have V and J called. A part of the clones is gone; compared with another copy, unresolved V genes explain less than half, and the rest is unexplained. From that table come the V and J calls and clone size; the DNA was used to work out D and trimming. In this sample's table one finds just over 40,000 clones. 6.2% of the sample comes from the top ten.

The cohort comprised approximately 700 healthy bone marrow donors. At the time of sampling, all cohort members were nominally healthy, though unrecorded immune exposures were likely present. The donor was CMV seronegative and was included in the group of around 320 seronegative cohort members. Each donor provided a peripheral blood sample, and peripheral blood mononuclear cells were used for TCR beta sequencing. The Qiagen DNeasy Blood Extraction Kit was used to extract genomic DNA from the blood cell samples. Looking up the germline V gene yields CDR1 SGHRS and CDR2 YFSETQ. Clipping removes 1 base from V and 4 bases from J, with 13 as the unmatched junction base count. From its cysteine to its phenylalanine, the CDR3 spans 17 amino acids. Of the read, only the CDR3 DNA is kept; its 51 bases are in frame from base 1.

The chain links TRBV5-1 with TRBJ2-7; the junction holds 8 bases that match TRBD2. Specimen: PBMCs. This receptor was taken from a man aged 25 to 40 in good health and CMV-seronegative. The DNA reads TGCGCCAGCAGCTTGACGGTAATCGGGGGGGCCGGGTACGAGCAGTACTTC. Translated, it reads CASSLTVIGGAGYEQYF.